This note documents a single T cell receptor beta chain sequence. This clone was observed a handful of times. What this receptor recognizes is not known. No base qualities exist here, and no much larger clone lies one base off it. The sample comes from a study of T cells in localized non-small cell lung cancer (dated by TCRdb to about 2020). A note on the overall study: T cell repertoires of 200 to 250 early-stage NSCLC patients were analyzed, with tumors being compared against uninvolved tumor-adjacent lungs. All 236 NSCLC patients in the cohort were treatment-naive and had localized lung tumors that were resected. NSCLC patients had a mean age of roughly 66 years, and around 130 were male and about 98 female.

TCR beta CDR3 regions were sequenced from DNA using the immunoSEQ Assay. The study's processing was this. To compute T cell density, TCR beta template counts were normalized to usable DNA, which was estimated by amplifying housekeeping genes. Richness was estimated with the preseqR package, extrapolating to 400,000 templates for PBMC samples and 120,000 templates for tissue samples. Clonality was calculated as one minus Pielou's evenness. Differential abundance testing on productive amino-acid clonotypes, with a minimum total count of 5 and an alpha of 0.1, was used to identify tissue-enriched TCRs. The Jaccard Index and the Morisita Overlap Index were used to measure repertoire overlap between compartments. GLIPH grouped TCR beta CDR3s together with public tetramer-defined viral CDR3s, and a viral motif had to include at least three viral sequences and also show V-gene enrichment. The source is immuneACCESS, and TCRdb retained only in-frame sequences with V and J called. Part of the clones is not carried over; for the studies checked, unresolved V genes explain less than half of this, and the remainder is unexplained. V and J calls and clone size are copied from that table; D and trimming were computed from the DNA. For this sample there are some 19,000 clones; 75% to 95% appear just once. The ten largest account for about 4% of the sample.

The full study reports these points: A median of approximately 53 of the top 100 tumor clones turned up in the paired uninvolved adjacent lung, and under 30 of those clones also ranked among the top 100 of that same adjacent lung. Because the study design was exploratory, TCR variables were selected using unadjusted p-values without false-discovery rate correction. Because multi-region tumor sequencing was not done, intratumor heterogeneity could not be ruled out. Higher T cell density in blood was associated with longer overall survival, whereas higher clonality in adjacent lung was associated with shorter survival. Uninvolved tumor-adjacent lung showed the highest T cell clonality, higher than tumor, which suggests more focused antigenic responses in the adjacent lung.

The CDR3 covers 18 residues, taking in both the cysteine and the phenylalanine. CDR3 DNA is the only sequence kept; it has 54 bases, read in frame from the first base. The germline V end is reduced by 1 base and the J end by 5 bases; junction bases left unmatched: 11. CDR1 is given as SEHNR and CDR2 as FQNEAQ, both from the germline V gene (reference sequence). At diagnosis, peripheral blood, uninvolved tumor-adjacent lung and tumor were collected and were preserved as a mix of fresh-frozen and FFPE material. Blood samples were analyzed as peripheral blood mononuclear cells for TCR repertoire profiling.

The sequence links TRBV7-9 to TRBJ2-3; TRBD2 lines up with 11 middle nucleotides. The receptor's source is a male donor aged 60 or over with stage I squamous cell lung carcinoma. Here the sequenced sample was peripheral blood, taken before any cancer treatment. CDR3 region: CASSLEEWASGRKDTQYF. The sequenced DNA is TGTGCCAGCAGCTTAGAGGAGTGGGCTAGCGGGAGGAAAGATACGCAGTATTTT. With the rest looked up from the reference TRBV7-9 and TRBJ2-3 genes rather than sequenced, the full variable domain is DTGVSQNPRHKITKRGQNVTFRCDPISEHNRLYWYRQTLGQGPEFLTYFQNEAQLEKSRLLSDRFSAERPKGSFSTLEIQRTEQGDSAMYLCASSLEEWASGRKDTQYFGPGTRLTVL.